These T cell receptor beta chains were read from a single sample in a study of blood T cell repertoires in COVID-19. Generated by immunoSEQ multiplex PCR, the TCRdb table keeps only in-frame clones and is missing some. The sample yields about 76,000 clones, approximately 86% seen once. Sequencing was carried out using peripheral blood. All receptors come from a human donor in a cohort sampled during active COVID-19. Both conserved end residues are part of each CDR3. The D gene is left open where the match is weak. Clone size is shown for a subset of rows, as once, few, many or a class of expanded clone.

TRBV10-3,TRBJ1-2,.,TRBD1,CAISEGDQGAYGYTF,TGTGCCATCAGTGAGGGAGACCAGGGGGCTTACGGCTACACCTTC
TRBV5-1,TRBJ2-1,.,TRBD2,CASTGLAGGPSNEQFF,TGCGCCAGTACGGGACTAGCGGGGGGGCCCAGCAATGAGCAGTTCTTC
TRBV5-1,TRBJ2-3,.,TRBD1,CASSVGQGDVGTDTQYF,TGCGCCAGCAGCGTGGGACAGGGGGACGTGGGCACAGATACGCAGTATTTT
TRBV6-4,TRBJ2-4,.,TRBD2,CAPARLAGGLANIQYF,TGTGCCCCCGCGAGACTAGCGGGGGGGTTGGCGAACATTCAGTACTTC
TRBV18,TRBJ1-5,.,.,CASSPSRVGNQPQHF,TGTGCCAGCTCACCGTCGAGGGTCGGCAATCAGCCCCAGCATTTT
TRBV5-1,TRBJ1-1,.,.,CASSSGESGTEAFF,TGCGCCAGCAGCTCAGGGGAGAGCGGCACTGAAGCTTTCTTT
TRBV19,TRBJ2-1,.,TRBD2,CASSIVGLAGMNEQFF,TGTGCCAGTAGTATAGTCGGCCTAGCGGGGATGAATGAGCAGTTCTTC
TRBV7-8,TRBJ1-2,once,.,CASSLRGNTYGYTF,TGTGCCAGCAGCCTCAGGGGAAACACCTATGGCTACACCTTC
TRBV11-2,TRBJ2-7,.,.,CASSLSGPYEQYF,TGTGCCAGCAGCTTATCTGGCCCCTACGAGCAGTACTTC
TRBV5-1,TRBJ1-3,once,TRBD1,CASSLGTGHISGNTIYF,TGCGCCAGCAGCTTGGGGACAGGGCATATCTCTGGAAACACCATATATTTT
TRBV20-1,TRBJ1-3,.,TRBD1,CSASISGTAGNTIYF,TGCAGTGCTAGTATATCGGGGACAGCTGGAAACACCATATATTTT
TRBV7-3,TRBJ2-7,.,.,CASSLQGGFYEQYF,TGTGCCAGCAGCTTACAGGGTGGATTCTACGAGCAGTACTTC
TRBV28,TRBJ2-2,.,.,CASSFAGGELFF,TGTGCCAGCAGTTTTGCCGGCGGGGAGCTGTTTTTT
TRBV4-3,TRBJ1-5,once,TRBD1,CASSQGWGQGHSPQHF,TGCGCCAGCAGCCAAGGTTGGGGACAGGGGCATTCGCCCCAGCATTTT
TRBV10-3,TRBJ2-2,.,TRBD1,CAISLQGGQGHGELFF,TGTGCCATCAGCCTACAAGGAGGACAGGGTCACGGGGAGCTGTTTTTT
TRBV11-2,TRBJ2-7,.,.,CASHRVPNEQYF,TGTGCCAGCCACAGGGTCCCCAACGAGCAGTACTTC
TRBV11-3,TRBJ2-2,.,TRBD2,CASSPHLAGGSGELFF,TGTGCCAGCAGCCCACATTTAGCGGGAGGGTCCGGGGAGCTGTTTTTT
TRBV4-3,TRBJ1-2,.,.,CASSQEDSPGYGYTF,TGCGCCAGCAGCCAAGAGGATTCGCCAGGCTATGGCTACACCTTC
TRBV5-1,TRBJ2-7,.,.,CASRGGFGSYEQYF,TGCGCCAGCAGAGGCGGTTTCGGTTCCTACGAGCAGTACTTC
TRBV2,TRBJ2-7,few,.,CASSETTTQREQYF,TGTGCCAGCAGTGAGACTACCACCCAGAGAGAGCAGTACTTC
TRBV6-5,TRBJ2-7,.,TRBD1,CASSYRDRGSYEQYF,TGTGCCAGCAGTTACAGGGACAGGGGGTCCTACGAGCAGTACTTC
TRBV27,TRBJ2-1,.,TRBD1,CASRADRASYNEQFF,TGTGCCAGCAGGGCGGACAGGGCTTCCTACAATGAGCAGTTCTTC